This T cell receptor (beta chain) is from a study of T cell responses to AZD1222 COVID-19 vaccine. As for the study in general: Second-dose intervals of approximately 4 or approximately 12 weeks were pooled.

Broader study findings: Donors in the cohort were predominantly white British and more often female, and clonal diversity was possibly underestimated.

The CDR3 covers 12 residues. Trimming pared 3 bases from V and 6 bases from J, leaving 7 bases between. The V gene's germline CDR1 is SGHNT and CDR2 YENEEA. As to this clone: The antigen remains unidentified.

TCRdb's copy holds only in-frame clones and misses some; the assay was immunoSEQ multiplex PCR. The sample holds about 160,000 clones, 88% seen once. The chain employs TRBV11-3 and TRBJ2-3, with a tentative D call TRBD1 (5 bases). Sequenced here: peripheral blood, sampled on day 0 of AZD1222 vaccination. The clonotype comes from an adult in good health. The CDR3 here is CASSFPGDTQYF. The CDR3 DNA follows: TGTGCCAGCAGCTTTCCAGGGGATACGCAGTATTTT.